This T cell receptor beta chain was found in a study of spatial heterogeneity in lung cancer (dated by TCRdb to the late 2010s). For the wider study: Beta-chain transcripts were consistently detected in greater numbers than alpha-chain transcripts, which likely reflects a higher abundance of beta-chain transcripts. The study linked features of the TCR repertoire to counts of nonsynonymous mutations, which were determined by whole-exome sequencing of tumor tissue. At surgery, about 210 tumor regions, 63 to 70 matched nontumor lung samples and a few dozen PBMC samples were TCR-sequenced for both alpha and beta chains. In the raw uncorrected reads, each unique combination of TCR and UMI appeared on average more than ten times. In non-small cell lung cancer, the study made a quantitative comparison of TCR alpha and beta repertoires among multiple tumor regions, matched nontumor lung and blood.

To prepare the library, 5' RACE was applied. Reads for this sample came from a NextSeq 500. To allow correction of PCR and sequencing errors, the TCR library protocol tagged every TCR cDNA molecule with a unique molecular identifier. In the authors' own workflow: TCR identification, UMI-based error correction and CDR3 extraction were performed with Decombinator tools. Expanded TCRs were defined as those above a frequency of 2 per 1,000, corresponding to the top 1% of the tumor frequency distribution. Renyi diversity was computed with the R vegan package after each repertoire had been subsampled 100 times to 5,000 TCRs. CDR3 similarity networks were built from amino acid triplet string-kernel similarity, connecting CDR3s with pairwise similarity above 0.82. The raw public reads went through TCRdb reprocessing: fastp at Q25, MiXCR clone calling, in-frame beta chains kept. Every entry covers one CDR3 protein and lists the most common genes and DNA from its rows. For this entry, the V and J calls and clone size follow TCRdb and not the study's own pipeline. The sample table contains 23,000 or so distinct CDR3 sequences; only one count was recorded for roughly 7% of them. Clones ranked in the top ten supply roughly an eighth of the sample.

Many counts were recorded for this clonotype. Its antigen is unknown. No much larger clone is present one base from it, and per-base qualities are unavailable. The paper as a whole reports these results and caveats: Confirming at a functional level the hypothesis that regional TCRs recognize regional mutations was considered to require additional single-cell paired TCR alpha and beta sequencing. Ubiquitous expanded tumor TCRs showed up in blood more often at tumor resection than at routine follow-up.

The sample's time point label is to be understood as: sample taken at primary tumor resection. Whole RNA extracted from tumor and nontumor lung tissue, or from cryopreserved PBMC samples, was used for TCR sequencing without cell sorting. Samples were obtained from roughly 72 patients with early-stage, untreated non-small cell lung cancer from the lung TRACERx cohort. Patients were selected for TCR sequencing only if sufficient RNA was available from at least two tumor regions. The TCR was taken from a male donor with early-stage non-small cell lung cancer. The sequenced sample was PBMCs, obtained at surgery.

The CDR3 corresponds to CASSYSHGSTEAFF. In nucleotides, the sequence is TGTGCCAGCAGTTACTCTCACGGGTCCACTGAAGCTTTCTTT. The chain employs TRBV6-2 or TRBV6-3 and TRBJ1-1; the D gene remains uncertain. The CDR3, from cysteine to phenylalanine, totals 14 residues. Of the read, only the CDR3 DNA is kept; its 42 bases are in frame from base 1. CDR1 and CDR2 were assigned from the germline V gene as MNHEY and SVGEGT. Between the V and J ends, shortened by 0 bases and 4 bases respectively, the junction contains 9 bases.